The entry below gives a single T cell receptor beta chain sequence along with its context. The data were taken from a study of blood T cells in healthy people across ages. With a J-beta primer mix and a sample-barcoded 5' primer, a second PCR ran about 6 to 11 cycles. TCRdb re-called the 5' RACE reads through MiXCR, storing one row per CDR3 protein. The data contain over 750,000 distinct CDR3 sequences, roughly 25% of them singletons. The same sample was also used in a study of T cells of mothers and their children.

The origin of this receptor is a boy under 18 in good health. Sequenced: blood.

The CDR3: CASSQAGLSGVYEQFF. The CDR3 nucleotides are TGTGCCAGCAGTCAGGCGGGGTTATCTGGGGTCTATGAGCAGTTCTTC. The rearrangement uses TRBV21-1 and TRBJ2-1; the table's TRBD2 call for D was not verified on the DNA. TRBV21-1 is a listed pseudogene. This CDR3 comprises 16 residues.